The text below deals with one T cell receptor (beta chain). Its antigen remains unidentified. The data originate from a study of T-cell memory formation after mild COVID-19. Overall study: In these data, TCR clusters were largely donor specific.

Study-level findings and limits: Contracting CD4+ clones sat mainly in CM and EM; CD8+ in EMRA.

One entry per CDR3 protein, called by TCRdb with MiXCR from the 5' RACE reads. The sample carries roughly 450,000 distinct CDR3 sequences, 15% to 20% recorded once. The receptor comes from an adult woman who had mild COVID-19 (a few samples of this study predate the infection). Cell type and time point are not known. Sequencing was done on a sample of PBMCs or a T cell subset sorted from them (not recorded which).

CDR3 loop: CASSQVGSGTGDYGYTF. The DNA for the CDR3 is TGCGCCAGCAGCCAAGTTGGGTCTGGGACAGGGGACTATGGCTACACCTTC. The rearrangement links TRBV4-3 to TRBJ1-2; 10 nucleotides align to TRBD1. J was trimmed by 3 bases and V by 1 base; bases with no gene match: 8. CDR1 is LGHNA, CDR2 YSLEER, per germline. This CDR3 has 17 amino acids.